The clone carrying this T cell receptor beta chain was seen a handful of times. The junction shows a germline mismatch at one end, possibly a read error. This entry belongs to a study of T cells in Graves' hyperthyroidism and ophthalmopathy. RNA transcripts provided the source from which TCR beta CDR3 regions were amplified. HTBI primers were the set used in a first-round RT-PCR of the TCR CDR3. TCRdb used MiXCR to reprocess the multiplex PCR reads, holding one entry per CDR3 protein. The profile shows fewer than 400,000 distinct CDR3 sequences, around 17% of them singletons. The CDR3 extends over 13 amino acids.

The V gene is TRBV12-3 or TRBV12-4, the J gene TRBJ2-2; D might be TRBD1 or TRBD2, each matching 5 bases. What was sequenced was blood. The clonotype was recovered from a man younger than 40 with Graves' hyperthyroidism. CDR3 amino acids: CASSFSGAGELVF. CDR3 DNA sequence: TGTGCCAGCAGTTTTTCCGGGGCTGGGGAGCTGGTTTTT.